These 18 T cell receptor beta chains share one sample of origin, sequenced in a study of T-cell reconstitution after alpha-beta-depleted transplantation in children. Unique molecular identifiers were incorporated into the prepared TCRbeta library. TCRdb ran MiXCR on the PCR reads and lists one entry per CDR3 protein. The sample has a few hundred thousand distinct CDR3 sequences, around 17% seen once. The material sequenced was PBMCs from the stem cell graft donor, taken from the stem cell graft. These receptor sequences come from a human donor who donated a stem cell graft to a child with acute lymphoblastic leukemia.

The chain uses TRBV29-1 and TRBJ2-5, with D perhaps TRBD2 (6 bases). Germline CDR1 is SQVTM and CDR2 is ANQGSEA. Trimming took 5 bases from V and 1 from J, leaving 11 bases between them. The CDR3 has 13 residues. Here the CDR3 reads CSVLAVLQETQYF. The CDR3 DNA reads as TGCAGCGTTTTAGCGGTCCTCCAAGAGACCCAGTACTTC.

This clonotype was seen only a few times. This sequence joins TRBV6-1 and TRBJ1-3; the D gene is possibly TRBD1 (5 bases). V shed 10 bases and J shed 0 bases, with 10 bases lying between them. CDR1 is MNHNS and CDR2 is SASEGT in the germline V gene. The CDR3 spans 13 residues. Here the CDR3 DNA reads TGTGCCACGGGGCCTCTCTCTGGAAACACCATATATTTT. Its translation is CATGPLSGNTIYF.

This clonotype showed up just a few times. The V call is TRBV6-6, the J call TRBJ1-5, with TRBD1 as a possible D gene (5 bases). Trimming pared 6 bases from V and 9 bases from J, leaving 15 bases between. This CDR3 contains 13 residues. The germline CDR1 and CDR2 sequences are MNHNY and SVGAGI (reference sequence). This CDR3 is CASSHGPGLPQHF. The CDR3 DNA reads as TGTGCCAGCAGCCACGGTCCAGGGCTGCCCCAGCATTTT.

This clonotype turned up a few times. This chain joins TRBV27 and TRBJ2-7, with 14 bases that match TRBD2. Germline V gene sequence: CDR1 MNHEY, CDR2 SMNVEV (reference sequence). CDR3 length equals 21 residues. V shed 5 bases, J shed 0 bases, and the junction held 18 bases outside the gene matches. CDR3 sequence: CASSPRLGSGLAGAPSYEQYF. The CDR3 DNA is TGTGCCAGCAGTCCCCGGTTGGGCTCGGGACTAGCGGGAGCCCCCTCCTACGAGCAGTACTTC.

This clonotype was seen only a few times. The genes are TRBV7-9 and TRBJ1-6; the D is unclear. Germline CDR1 is SEHNR and CDR2 is FQNEAQ (reference sequence). The CDR3 sequence is 15 residues long. V was pared by 1 base and J by 7 bases, with 11 bases between. Here the CDR3 reads CASSLVAGPNSPLHF. For the CDR3, the DNA is TGTGCCAGCAGCTTAGTCGCCGGCCCGAATTCACCCCTCCACTTT.

This chain links TRBV12-3 or TRBV12-4 with TRBJ2-1, with D maybe TRBD1 (6 bases). This CDR3 is 13 amino acids long. The V gene lost 5 bases and the J gene lost 9 bases, with 14 bases spanning the gap. CDR3 protein: CASSRPRRGEQFF. CDR3 nucleotide sequence: TGTGCCAGCAGTCGCCCCCGCAGGGGTGAGCAGTTCTTC.

The chain is built from TRBV12-3 or TRBV12-4 and TRBJ2-2; D remains ambiguous. This CDR3 comprises 14 residues. Trimming pared 7 bases from V and 4 bases from J, leaving 13 bases between. The DNA of the CDR3 is TGTGCCAGCACCTTGAATCGATTCACCGGGGAGCTGTTTTTT. Its protein is CASTLNRFTGELFF.

This clonotype was seen only a few times. This rearrangement joins TRBV25-1 to TRBJ2-2, with D possibly being TRBD1 (6 bases). CDR1 is MGHDK, CDR2 SYGVNS, per germline. V lost 5 bases to trimming and J lost 0 bases, with 13 bases between them. The CDR3 length is 16 residues. The CDR3 spells CASSSMGQANTGELFF. CDR3 nucleotide sequence: TGTGCCAGCAGTTCCATGGGACAAGCGAACACCGGGGAGCTGTTTTTT.

A few counts support this clonotype. The chain joins TRBV6-5 to TRBJ2-1; a weak D match, TRBD2 (6 bases). CDR1 and CDR2 from the germline V gene are MNHEY and SVGAGI. V was clipped by 3 bases and J by 6 bases, with 15 bases between them. The CDR3 totals 15 residues. The CDR3 DNA reads TGTGCCAGCAGTTATTCCCGACTAGTAATCAATGAGCAGTTCTTC. Amino acid sequence: CASSYSRLVINEQFF.

CDR3 coding DNA: TGCAGTGCTAGAGTTGAGACTAGCGGGTCCGACGAGCAGTACTTC. Translation: CSARVETSGSDEQYF. This chain uses TRBV20-1 with TRBJ2-7; TRBD2 matches 10 bases. There are 15 residues in the CDR3. V trimming: 1 base; J trimming: 5 bases; junction bases outside the gene matches: 8. Germline V gene lookup returns CDR1 DFQATT and CDR2 SNEGSKA (reference sequence).

The chain uses TRBV5-5 and TRBJ2-2; 9 nucleotides match TRBD2. After removal of 5 bases from V and 9 bases from J, the junction contained 8 bases not matched to a gene. This CDR3 comprises 14 residues. Germline values: CDR1 SGHKS, CDR2 YYEKEE (reference sequence). The CDR3 region has the DNA TGTGCCAGCAGACCAGGACTAGCGCCCAGGGAGCTGTTTTTT. Translation gives CASRPGLAPRELFF.

The rearrangement links TRBV6-1 to TRBJ2-7, with a possible D match to TRBD2 (6 bases). Per germline, CDR1 MNHNS and CDR2 SASEGT. This CDR3 has 14 amino acids. Trimming pared 7 bases from V and 5 bases from J, leaving 18 bases between. In DNA, the CDR3 is TGTGCCAGCAATATTGGGGGGAATTTGGACGAGCAGTACTTC. Residues: CASNIGGNLDEQYF.

This chain joins TRBV5-1 and TRBJ2-7; a weak D match, TRBD1 (6 bases). Germline CDR1 SGHRS, CDR2 YFSETQ. This CDR3 spans 17 amino acids. V dropped 3 bases and J dropped 6 bases, with 25 bases sitting between them. CDR3 coding DNA: TGCGCCAGCAGCTGGCCAGCCCAGGGGCGGCGTATTTCCGAGCAGTACTTC. Translating gives CASSWPAQGRRISEQYF.

This clonotype was seen a few times. The gene calls are TRBV5-1 and TRBJ2-1, with TRBD1 identical over 7 bases. The CDR3 length is 14 residues. Germline CDR1 and CDR2: SGHRS and YFSETQ. The junction had 1 base not matched to a gene; V was cut back by 3 bases and J by 1 base. The CDR3 DNA sequence: TGCGCCAGCAGCTCGGGACAGTCCTACAATGAGCAGTTCTTC. This codes for CASSSGQSYNEQFF.

V gene TRBV7-3 combines with J gene TRBJ1-1; D is uncertain. There are 13 residues in the CDR3. The V end lost 6 bases, the J end lost 3 bases, and 11 bases lay between the germline ends. Germline CDR1 reads SGHTA; CDR2 reads FQGTGA. The chain's CDR3 is CASRRNGDTEAFF. The CDR3 DNA sequence: TGTGCCAGCAGGAGAAACGGGGACACTGAAGCTTTCTTT. Together with reference TRBV7-3 and TRBJ1-1, the CDR3 gives the full variable domain: GAGVSQTPSNKVTEKGKYVELRCDPISGHTALYWYRQSLGQGPEFLIYFQGTGAADDSGLPNDRFFAVRPEGSVSTLKIQRTERGDSAVYLCASRRNGDTEAFFGQGTRLTVV.

This chain joins TRBV20-1 and TRBJ2-7, with a weak D call TRBD2 (5 bases). Germline V CDR1 and CDR2: DFQATT, SNEGSKA (reference sequence). Trimming left V 6 bases short and J 1 base short, with 16 bases between. This CDR3 comprises 14 residues. The CDR3 sequence is CSAPSSGASYEQYF. CDR3 sequence (DNA): TGCAGTGCCCCTTCGAGCGGCGCGTCCTACGAGCAGTACTTC.

There are many counts of this clonotype. The V and J genes are TRBV29-1 and TRBJ2-3, with 7 bases identical to TRBD1. The CDR3 extends over 14 amino acids. Losses at the gene ends were 7 bases for V and 2 bases for J; bases not matched to a gene: 9. Germline V gives CDR1 SQVTM, CDR2 ANQGSEA. DNA of the CDR3: TGCAGCGGGACGACAGGGCTTCACACAGATACGCAGTATTTT. This translates into CSGTTGLHTDTQYF.

This clonotype was picked up a small number of times. The J gene is TRBJ1-5, the V gene TRBV7-9; 8 positions agree with TRBD1. Germline CDR1 and CDR2: SEHNR and FQNEAQ (reference sequence). The CDR3 sequence is 17 residues long. Unmatched junction bases numbered 17, after V lost 6 bases and J lost 7 bases. The CDR3 sequence: CASSPLDRESRYQPQHF. In DNA, the CDR3 is TGTGCCAGCAGTCCCCTGGACAGGGAAAGTCGGTACCAGCCCCAGCATTTT.